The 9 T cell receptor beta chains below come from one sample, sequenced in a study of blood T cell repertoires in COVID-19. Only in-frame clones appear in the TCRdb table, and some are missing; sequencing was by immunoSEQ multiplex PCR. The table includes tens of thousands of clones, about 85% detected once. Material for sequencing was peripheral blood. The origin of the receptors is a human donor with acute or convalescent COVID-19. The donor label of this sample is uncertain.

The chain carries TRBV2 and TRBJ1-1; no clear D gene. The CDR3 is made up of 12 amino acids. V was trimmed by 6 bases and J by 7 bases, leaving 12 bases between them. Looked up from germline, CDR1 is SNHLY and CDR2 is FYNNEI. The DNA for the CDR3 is TGTGCCAGCAGCCCAGACCGGGGTGAAGCTTTCTTT. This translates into CASSPDRGEAFF.

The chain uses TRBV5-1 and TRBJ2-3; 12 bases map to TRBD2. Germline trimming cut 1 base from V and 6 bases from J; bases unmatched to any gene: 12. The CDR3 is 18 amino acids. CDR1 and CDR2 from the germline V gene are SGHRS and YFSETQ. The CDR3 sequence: CASSLYYLAGGPSDTQYF. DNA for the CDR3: TGCGCCAGCAGCTTGTATTACCTAGCGGGAGGGCCTTCGGATACGCAGTATTTT.

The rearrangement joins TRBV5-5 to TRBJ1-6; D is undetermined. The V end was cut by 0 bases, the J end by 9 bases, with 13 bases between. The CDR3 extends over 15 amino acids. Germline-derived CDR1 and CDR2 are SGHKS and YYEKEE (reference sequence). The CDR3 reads CASSLDPPRGSPLHF. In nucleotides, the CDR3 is TGTGCCAGCAGCTTGGACCCACCCCGGGGTTCACCCCTCCACTTT.

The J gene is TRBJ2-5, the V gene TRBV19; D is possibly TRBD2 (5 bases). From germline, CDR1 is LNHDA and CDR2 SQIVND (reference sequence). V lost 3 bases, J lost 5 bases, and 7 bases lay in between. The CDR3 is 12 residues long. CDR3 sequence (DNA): TGTGCCAGTAGTATTCCGGGGGAGACCCAGTACTTC. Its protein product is CASSIPGETQYF.

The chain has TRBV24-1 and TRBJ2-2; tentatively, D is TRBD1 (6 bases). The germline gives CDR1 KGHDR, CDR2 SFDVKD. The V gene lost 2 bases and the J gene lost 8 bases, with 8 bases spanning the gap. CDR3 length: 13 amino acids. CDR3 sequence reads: CATSDYREGELFF. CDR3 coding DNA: TGTGCCACCAGTGATTACAGGGAGGGGGAGCTGTTTTTT.

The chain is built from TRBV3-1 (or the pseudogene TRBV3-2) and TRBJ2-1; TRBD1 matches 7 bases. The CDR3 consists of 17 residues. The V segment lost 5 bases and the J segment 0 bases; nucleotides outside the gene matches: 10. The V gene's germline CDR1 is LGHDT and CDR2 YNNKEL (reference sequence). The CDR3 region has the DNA TGTGCCAGCAGCTTATCCACAGGGGTCAACTCCTACAATGAGCAGTTCTTC. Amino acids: CASSLSTGVNSYNEQFF.

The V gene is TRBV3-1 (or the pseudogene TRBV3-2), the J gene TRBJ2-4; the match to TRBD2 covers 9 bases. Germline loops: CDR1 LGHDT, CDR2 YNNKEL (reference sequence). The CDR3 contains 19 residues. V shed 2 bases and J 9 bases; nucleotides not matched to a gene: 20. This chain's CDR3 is CASSQQRLGLANGGRIQYF. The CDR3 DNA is TGTGCCAGCAGCCAACAGCGCCTCGGACTAGCGAACGGTGGTCGCATTCAGTACTTC.

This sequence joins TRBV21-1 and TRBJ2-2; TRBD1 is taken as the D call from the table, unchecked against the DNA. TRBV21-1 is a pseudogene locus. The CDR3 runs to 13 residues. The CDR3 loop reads CARRTPGIGELFF. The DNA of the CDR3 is TGTGCCAGGAGAACCCCAGGGATCGGGGAGCTGTTTTTT.

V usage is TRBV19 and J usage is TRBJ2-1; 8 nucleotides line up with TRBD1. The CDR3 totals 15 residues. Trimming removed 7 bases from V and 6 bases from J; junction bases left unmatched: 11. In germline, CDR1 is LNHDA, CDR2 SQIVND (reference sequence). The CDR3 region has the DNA TGTGCCAGTAATACTCGGGACAGGAAAAGCAATGAGCAGTTCTTC. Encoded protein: CASNTRDRKSNEQFF.